The entry that follows covers one TCR beta chain sequence. Its target is not known. The CDR3 is 14 amino acids. The germline V gene encodes CDR1 MNHNS and CDR2 SASEGT. Trimming pared 7 bases from V and 0 bases from J, leaving 13 bases between. TCRdb reprocessed the 5' RACE reads with MiXCR, giving one entry per CDR3 protein. The sample contains about 240,000 distinct CDR3 sequences, about 10% of which appear only once. This entry comes from a study of identical twins. Points from the study as a whole: It was cross-sectional statistical analysis, not following the same donors, that the conclusions relied on.

The origin of this receptor is a man in his forties or fifties in good health. The sample comprised memory T cells sorted from blood. V is TRBV6-1 and J is TRBJ2-7; D is possibly TRBD2 (5 bases). The CDR3 nucleotides are TGTGCCAGCACCAAAGGTCGGGACTCCTACGAGCAGTACTTC. Translated, it gives CASTKGRDSYEQYF.